The 22 T cell receptor beta chains in this list originate from one sample, sequenced in a study of T cell responses to AZD1222 COVID-19 vaccine. The data were produced by immunoSEQ multiplex PCR, yet TCRdb's version contains in-frame clones alone and is incomplete. The sample shows some 150,000 clones, 85% to 90% of them seen only once. The sample here was peripheral blood, taken 28 days after the second AZD1222 dose. The receptor set was obtained from an adult who received the AZD1222 COVID-19 vaccine.

The rearrangement links TRBV12-3 or TRBV12-4 to TRBJ2-2; weak D call: TRBD1 (5 bases). The germline V and J ends were trimmed by 1 base and 7 bases, with 7 bases remaining between them. This CDR3 is built from 13 residues. The CDR3 loop reads CASSLGQIGELFF. In nucleotides, the CDR3 is TGTGCCAGCAGTTTAGGACAGATCGGGGAGCTGTTTTTT.

The V gene is TRBV10-3, the J gene TRBJ2-5, with TRBD2 as a possible D gene (6 bases). V lost 10 bases, J lost 5 bases, and 20 bases lay in between. The CDR3 has 14 amino acids. CDR1 is ENHRY, CDR2 SYGVKD, per germline. This CDR3 reads CATRAGIAGETQYF. CDR3 DNA sequence: TGTGCCACCAGGGCTGGCATCGCGGGGGAGACCCAGTACTTC.

The rearrangement uses TRBV18 and TRBJ1-5; a possible D gene is TRBD1 (5 bases). This CDR3 is 16 amino acids long. The germline gives CDR1 KGHSH, CDR2 LQKENI. The germline V and J ends were trimmed by 2 bases and 0 bases, with 11 bases remaining between them. The CDR3 DNA is TGTGCCAGCTCACCATTCGGGGGGAATAGCAATCAGCCCCAGCATTTT. Its translation is CASSPFGGNSNQPQHF.

The chain is built from TRBV2 and TRBJ2-1, with 8 bases lining up with TRBD1. The V and J ends lost 6 bases and 3 bases, in that order; junction bases with no gene match: 7. Per the germline V gene, CDR1 is SNHLY and CDR2 is FYNNEI. The CDR3 covers 15 residues. The chain's CDR3 is CASREDRDGYNEQFF. CDR3 DNA: TGTGCCAGCAGGGAGGACAGGGACGGCTACAATGAGCAGTTCTTC.

The chain carries TRBV23-1 and TRBJ1-5; no clear D. TRBV23-1 is recorded as an ORF, its role being uncertain. Trimming took 0 bases from V and 2 from J, leaving 5 bases between them. The CDR3 totals 14 residues. CDR3 region: CASSQSWRNQPQHF. DNA of the CDR3: TGCGCCAGCAGTCAATCTTGGCGCAATCAGCCCCAGCATTTT.

The chain has TRBV5-1 and TRBJ2-2, with 11 bases aligning to TRBD1. CDR1 is SGHRS and CDR2 is YFSETQ in the germline V gene. V was pared by 4 bases and J by 4 bases, with 6 bases of the junction left unmatched. The CDR3 has 16 amino acids. The CDR3 region is CASSPPGQGVTGELFF. Written as DNA, the CDR3 is TGCGCCAGCAGCCCGCCGGGACAGGGGGTCACCGGGGAGCTGTTTTTT.

This clone came up a few times. CDR3 in DNA: TGTGCCAGTAGTATAGGAGATGTCCGGCCCCAGCATTTT. Translation gives CASSIGDVRPQHF. The chain uses TRBV19 and TRBJ1-5; D uncertain. V was pared by 1 base and J by 9 bases, with 10 bases between. Germline-derived CDR1 and CDR2 are LNHDA and SQIVND (reference sequence). The CDR3 runs 13 residues. Combining the CDR3 with reference TRBV19 and TRBJ1-5 gives the whole variable domain DGGITQSPKYLFRKEGQNVTLSCEQNLNHDAMYWYRQDPGQGLRLIYYSQIVNDFQKGDIAEGYSVSREKKESFPLTVTSAQKNPTAFYLCASSIGDVRPQHFGDGTRLSIL.

The genes are TRBV5-6 and TRBJ2-1, with TRBD2 matching 11 bases. The CDR3 contains 19 residues. The germline V gene has CDR1 SGHDT and CDR2 YYEEEE. J lost 7 bases, V lost 1 base, and 16 bases had no gene match. CDR3 protein: CASSLLVAGGYVAGNEQFF. The CDR3 DNA is TGTGCCAGCAGCTTGCTAGTAGCGGGAGGGTATGTGGCGGGTAATGAGCAGTTCTTC. Full variable domain (remainder filled in from reference TRBV5-6 and TRBJ2-1): DAGVTQSPTHLIKTRGQQVTLRCSPKSGHDTVSWYQQALGQGPQFIFQYYEEEERQRGNFPDRFSGHQFPNYSSELNVNALLLGDSALYLCASSLLVAGGYVAGNEQFFGPGTRLTVL.

This sequence joins TRBV19 and TRBJ2-7; 7 nucleotides line up with TRBD1. The length of the CDR3 is 11 residues. V dropped 11 bases and J dropped 6; count of bases not matched to a gene: 7. Looked up from germline, CDR1 is LNHDA and CDR2 is SQIVND (reference sequence). Here the CDR3 reads CAASTGREQYF. The CDR3 nucleotides are TGTGCCGCGTCGACAGGGCGCGAGCAGTACTTC.

The chain joins TRBV11-3 to TRBJ2-7; no reliable D call. V was cut by 5 bases and J by 5 bases, with 13 bases left in between. CDR3 size: 13 residues. In germline, CDR1 is SGHNT, CDR2 YENEEA. As DNA, the CDR3 is TGTGCCAGCAGCCCCCCTAACACCCACGAGCAGTACTTC. As protein: CASSPPNTHEQYF.

The genes are TRBV3-1 (or the pseudogene TRBV3-2) and TRBJ2-7, with D possibly TRBD2 on 6 matching bases. The CDR3 runs to 13 residues. V dropped 2 bases and J dropped 5 bases, with 10 bases sitting between them. The germline V gene encodes CDR1 LGHDT and CDR2 YNNKEL (reference sequence). CDR3 amino acids: CASSQLRGNEQYF. CDR3 nucleotide sequence: TGTGCCAGCAGCCAACTTCGGGGGAACGAGCAGTACTTC.

The J gene is TRBJ2-2, the V gene TRBV14; D unclear. The CDR3 consists of 15 residues. Trimming stripped 1 base from V and 7 bases from J, with 13 bases between. Germline V gene sequence: CDR1 SGHDN, CDR2 FVKESK. CDR3 protein: CASSQALTGVGELFF. CDR3 nucleotide sequence: TGTGCCAGCAGCCAAGCCCTAACGGGCGTCGGGGAGCTGTTTTTT.

The sample holds one count of this clone. J is TRBJ2-5 and V is TRBV5-4; D is perhaps TRBD1 (6 bases). Trimming shortened V by 4 bases and J by 2 bases, and 12 bases separated the two germline ends. CDR1 SGHNT and CDR2 YYREEE come from the germline V gene (reference sequence). There are 14 residues in the CDR3. The CDR3 coding sequence is TGTGCCAGCAGCCAACCGGACAGACAAGAGACCCAGTACTTC. Translated, it gives CASSQPDRQETQYF.

V usage is TRBV12-3 or TRBV12-4 and J usage is TRBJ1-2; D unresolved. V was shortened by 2 bases and J by 5 bases, with 6 bases between the two germline ends. The CDR3 totals 12 residues. CDR3 DNA sequence: TGTGCCAGCAGTTTACTGAGTTATGGCTACACCTTC. Protein: CASSLLSYGYTF.

This chain joins TRBV6-5 and TRBJ2-7; 7 bases map to TRBD1. The trim removed 6 bases at V and 3 bases at J, leaving 5 bases unmatched. This CDR3 has 13 amino acids. CDR1 MNHEY and CDR2 SVGAGI come from the germline V gene. The CDR3 is CASRAGGNYEQYF. CDR3 sequence (DNA): TGTGCCAGCAGGGCAGGGGGTAACTACGAGCAGTACTTC.

V and J are TRBV12-3 or TRBV12-4 and TRBJ1-5; D uncertain. The V end was cut by 3 bases, the J end by 7 bases, with 7 bases between. The CDR3 contains 12 residues. The CDR3 DNA follows: TGTGCCAGCAGTTTTGGGGTCCAGCCCCAGCATTTT. Translation: CASSFGVQPQHF.

V gene TRBV12-5 combines with J gene TRBJ2-1; 8 positions match TRBD1. With 0 bases clipped from V and 10 bases from J, the junction kept 14 bases outside the gene matches. This CDR3 contains 17 residues. Germline CDR1 LGHNT, CDR2 FRNRAP. The CDR3 coding sequence is TGTGCTAGTGGTTTGGTTAGCCTGGGCAGGGGGCGATTGGAGCAGTTCTTC. Its protein product is CASGLVSLGRGRLEQFF.

The chain recombines TRBV9 with TRBJ2-1; 8 bases match TRBD2. The CDR3 is 16 amino acids. J lost 8 bases, V lost 3 bases, and 13 bases had no gene match. Germline CDR1 SGDLS, CDR2 YYNGEE. CDR3 DNA: TGTGCCAGCAGCGGGTGGGAAACTAGCGGCCAGGATGAGCAGTTCTTC. Encoded protein: CASSGWETSGQDEQFF. The variable domain in full, completed from reference TRBV9 and TRBJ2-1, reads DSGVTQTPKHLITATGQRVTLRCSPRSGDLSVYWYQQSLDQGLQFLIQYYNGEERAKGNILERFSAQQFPDLHSELNLSSLELGDSALYFCASSGWETSGQDEQFFGPGTRLTVL.

The CDR3 region is CASTRGAMVETQYF. CDR3 DNA sequence: TGTGCCAGCACCCGGGGAGCAATGGTGGAGACCCAGTACTTC. V is TRBV6-5 and J is TRBJ2-5, with D tentatively TRBD2 (5 bases). The CDR3 is made up of 14 amino acids. Looked up from germline, CDR1 is MNHEY and CDR2 is SVGAGI. Trimming took 7 bases from V and 5 from J, leaving 17 bases between them.

The chain couples TRBV14 to TRBJ1-1; 7 bases line up with TRBD1. Germline CDR1 SGHDN, CDR2 FVKESK. The CDR3 is 14 residues long. Trimming removed 5 bases from V and 0 bases from J; junction bases left unmatched: 3. CDR3 nucleotide sequence: TGTGCCAGCAGCAGACAGGGAATGAACACTGAAGCTTTCTTT. As protein: CASSRQGMNTEAFF. Using reference TRBV14 and TRBJ1-1 for the parts outside the CDR3, the full variable domain is EAGVTQFPSHSVIEKGQTVTLRCDPISGHDNLYWYRRVMGKEIKFLLHFVKESKQDESGMPNNRFLAERTGGTYSTLKVQPAELEDSGVYFCASSRQGMNTEAFFGQGTRLTVV.

There are a few counts of this clone. The rearrangement uses TRBV6-5 and TRBJ2-5; the D is unclear. Germline V gene lookup returns CDR1 MNHEY and CDR2 SVGAGI. This CDR3 is built from 13 residues. V lost 7 bases and J lost 0, with 9 bases in between. CDR3 sequence: CASTRGYQETQYF. In DNA, the CDR3 is TGTGCCAGCACGCGTGGGTACCAAGAGACCCAGTACTTC.

The V and J genes are TRBV27 and TRBJ2-7, with 7 bases fitting TRBD1. Germline CDR1 and CDR2: MNHEY and SMNVEV (reference sequence). Trimming removed 2 bases from V and 2 bases from J; junction bases left unmatched: 15. This CDR3 is 18 amino acids long. The chain's CDR3 is CASSLKLTVTGETYEQYF. The CDR3 coding sequence is TGTGCCAGCAGTTTAAAGTTAACGGTCACAGGGGAGACCTACGAGCAGTACTTC.